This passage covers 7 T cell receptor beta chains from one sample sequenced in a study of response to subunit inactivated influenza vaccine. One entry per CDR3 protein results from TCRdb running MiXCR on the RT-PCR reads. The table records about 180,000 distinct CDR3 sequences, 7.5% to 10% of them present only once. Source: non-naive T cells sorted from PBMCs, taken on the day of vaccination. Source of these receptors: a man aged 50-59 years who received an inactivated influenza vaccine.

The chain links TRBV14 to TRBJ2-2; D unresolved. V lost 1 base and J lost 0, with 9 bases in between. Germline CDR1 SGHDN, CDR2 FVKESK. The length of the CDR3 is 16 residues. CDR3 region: CASSQVYSANTGELFF. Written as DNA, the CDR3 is TGTGCCAGCAGCCAAGTGTACAGTGCGAACACCGGGGAGCTGTTTTTT.

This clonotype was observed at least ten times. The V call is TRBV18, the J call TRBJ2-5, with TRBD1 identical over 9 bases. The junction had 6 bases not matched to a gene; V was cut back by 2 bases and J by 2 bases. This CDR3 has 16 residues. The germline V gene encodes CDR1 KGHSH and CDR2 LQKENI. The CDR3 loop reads CASSPFTGGLQETQYF. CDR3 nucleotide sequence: TGTGCCAGCTCACCATTCACAGGGGGCCTTCAAGAGACCCAGTACTTC.

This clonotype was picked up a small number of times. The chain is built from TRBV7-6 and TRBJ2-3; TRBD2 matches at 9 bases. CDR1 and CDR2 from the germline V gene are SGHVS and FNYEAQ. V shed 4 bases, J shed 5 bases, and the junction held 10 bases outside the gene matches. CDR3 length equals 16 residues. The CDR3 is CASSSEGSGGIDTQYF. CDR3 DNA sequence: TGTGCCAGCAGCTCCGAGGGTAGCGGGGGAATAGATACGCAGTATTTT.

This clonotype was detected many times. In DNA, the CDR3 is TGTGCCAGCAGTTTACTGGTTCTACTACGTCGACAGGGGGCGAACAATCAGCCCCAGCATTTT. Protein sequence: CASSLLVLLRRQGANNQPQHF. This sequence joins TRBV12-3 or TRBV12-4 and TRBJ1-5, with TRBD1 matching 10 bases. J was trimmed by 3 bases and V by 2 bases; bases with no gene match: 19. The CDR3 sequence is 21 residues long.

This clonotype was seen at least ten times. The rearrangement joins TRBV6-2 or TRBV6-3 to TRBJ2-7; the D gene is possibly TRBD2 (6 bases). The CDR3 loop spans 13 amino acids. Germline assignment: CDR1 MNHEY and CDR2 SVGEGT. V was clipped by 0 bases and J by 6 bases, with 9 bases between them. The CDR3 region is CASSYSPGGEQYF. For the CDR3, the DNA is TGTGCCAGCAGTTACTCGCCCGGGGGCGAGCAGTACTTC.

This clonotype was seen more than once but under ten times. The CDR3 DNA reads as TGTGCCAGCAAGCCGACTTTTTACTCCTACAATGAGCAGTTCTTC. Translated: CASKPTFYSYNEQFF. The chain has TRBV2 and TRBJ2-1, with D unclear. Germline CDR1 is SNHLY and CDR2 is FYNNEI. The CDR3 length is 15 residues. Trimming removed 7 bases at V and 0 bases at J, with 13 bases between.

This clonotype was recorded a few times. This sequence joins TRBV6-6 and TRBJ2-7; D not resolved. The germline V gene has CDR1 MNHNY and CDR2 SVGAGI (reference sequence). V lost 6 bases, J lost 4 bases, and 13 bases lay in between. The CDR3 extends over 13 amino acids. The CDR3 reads CASRDPDRYEQYF. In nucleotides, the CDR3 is TGTGCCAGCAGAGACCCTGACCGTTACGAGCAGTACTTC.